A single sample is the source of the 26 T cell receptor beta chains below, sequenced in a study of OX40 agonist ivuxolimab in advanced cancers. Profiled with immunoSEQ multiplex PCR; TCRdb holds only in-frame clones, not every one. Altogether tens of thousands of clones are present, more than 70% being singletons, with the ten largest covering over 0.25%. The sample in question was CD4+ or CD8+ T cells sorted from blood, obtained in a trial of the OX40 agonist ivuxolimab. Receptor source: an adult with an advanced solid tumor such as melanoma, head and neck, liver or kidney cancer.

The chain couples TRBV19 to TRBJ2-5, with 14 bases lining up with TRBD2. The CDR3 length is 15 residues. Looked up from germline, CDR1 is LNHDA and CDR2 is SQIVND (reference sequence). V lost 4 bases, J lost 4 bases, and 2 bases stayed unmatched. CDR3 region: CASSRGLAGAETQYF. DNA for the CDR3: TGTGCCAGTAGTAGGGGACTAGCGGGAGCAGAGACCCAGTACTTC.

CDR3 nucleotides: TGTGCCAGCAGAATGGGGCCCAGCACAGATACGCAGTATTTT. Its translation: CASRMGPSTDTQYF. This chain uses TRBV9 with TRBJ2-3, with D maybe TRBD1 (5 bases). Looked up from germline, CDR1 is SGDLS and CDR2 is YYNGEE. CDR3 length: 14 amino acids. V lost 5 bases and J 0 bases, leaving 10 bases between the germline ends.

J is TRBJ2-1 and V is TRBV7-2; 11 bases match TRBD2. CDR1 is SGHTA, CDR2 FQGNSA, per germline. V trimming: 3 bases; J trimming: 6 bases; junction bases outside the gene matches: 4. The CDR3 loop spans 15 amino acids. CDR3 sequence: CASSFVAGGRNEQFF. CDR3 DNA: TGTGCCAGCAGCTTCGTAGCGGGAGGGCGCAATGAGCAGTTCTTC.

The chain has TRBV28 and TRBJ1-5; D might be TRBD1 (6 bases). Trimming removed 5 bases at V and 5 bases at J, with 16 bases between. The germline gives CDR1 MDHEN, CDR2 SYDVKM. The CDR3 covers 15 residues. The CDR3 nucleotides read TGTGCCAGCAGTATCCCGGGACATCAATATCAGCCCCAGCATTTT. It specifies CASSIPGHQYQPQHF. Filled out from reference TRBV28 and TRBJ1-5, the complete variable domain reads DVKVTQSSRYLVKRTGEKVFLECVQDMDHENMFWYRQDPGLGLRLIYFSYDVKMKEKGDIPEGYSVSREKKERFSLILESASTNQTSMYLCASSIPGHQYQPQHFGDGTRLSIL.

V gene TRBV27 combines with J gene TRBJ1-4, with 9 bases that match TRBD1. The ends lost 6 bases at V and 7 bases at J; junction bases unmatched: 6. The V gene's germline CDR1 is MNHEY and CDR2 SMNVEV (reference sequence). The CDR3 sequence is 14 residues long. The CDR3 bases are TGTGCCAGCAGGGGACAGGGACCTTTTGAAAAACTGTTTTTT. Amino acids: CASRGQGPFEKLFF.

The chain has TRBV27 and TRBJ2-2; D gene uncertain. Germline V gene data show CDR1 as MNHEY and CDR2 as SMNVEV (reference sequence). The CDR3 runs 12 residues. V gave up 4 bases and J gave up 3 bases, with 3 bases separating them. The CDR3 sequence: CASSSDTGELFF. The CDR3 region has the DNA TGTGCCAGCAGTTCCGACACCGGGGAGCTGTTTTTT.

The genes are TRBV7-8 and TRBJ2-7; D may be TRBD1 (6 bases). The CDR3 covers 13 residues. V was pared by 5 bases and J by 3 bases, with 11 bases between. The germline V gene has CDR1 SGHVS and CDR2 FQNEAQ. In DNA, the CDR3 is TGTGCCAGCAGCCTAGTGACAGGCTACGAGCAGTACTTC. Protein product: CASSLVTGYEQYF.

The chain carries TRBV11-1 and TRBJ2-5; D uncertain. Germline V gene lookup returns CDR1 SGHAT and CDR2 FQDESV (reference sequence). V shed 3 bases and J shed 7 bases, with 9 bases lying between them. The CDR3 runs 12 residues. The CDR3 reads CASSFDQTTQYF. CDR3 DNA: TGTGCCAGCAGCTTTGACCAGACGACCCAGTACTTC.

The sample holds one count of this clone. The genes are TRBV5-1 and TRBJ1-4; D is perhaps TRBD1 (6 bases). The CDR3 length is 15 residues. Germline CDR1 SGHRS, CDR2 YFSETQ. V gave up 4 bases and J gave up 1 base, with 11 bases separating them. The CDR3 reads CASSISGETNEKLFF. As DNA, the CDR3 is TGCGCCAGCAGCATTTCAGGGGAAACTAATGAAAAACTGTTTTTT. The whole variable domain, filled in from reference TRBV5-1 and TRBJ1-4, reads KAGVTQTPRYLIKTRGQQVTLSCSPISGHRSVSWYQQTPGQGLQFLFEYFSETQRNKGNFPGRFSGRQFSNSRSEMNVSTLELGDSALYLCASSISGETNEKLFFGSGTQLSVL.

The V and J genes are TRBV6-5 and TRBJ1-2; TRBD1 matches 7 bases. The CDR3 covers 15 residues. Germline V lookup: CDR1 MNHEY, CDR2 SVGAGI. Trimming cost V 0 bases and J 4 bases; bases outside gene matches: 5. The DNA of the CDR3 is TGTGCCAGCAGTTACTCGATCGCAGGGGGCTATGGCTACACCTTC. This encodes CASSYSIAGGYGYTF.

V usage is TRBV28 and J usage is TRBJ2-7; D may match TRBD1 or TRBD2 (5 bases each). The CDR3 extends over 12 amino acids. V was clipped by 6 bases and J by 6 bases, with 12 bases between them. The germline CDR1 and CDR2 sequences are MDHEN and SYDVKM. CDR3 amino acids: CASSPHGGEQYF. CDR3 coding DNA: TGTGCCAGCAGCCCACATGGGGGCGAGCAGTACTTC.

This clone was counted once. The genes are TRBV9 and TRBJ1-3; D uncertain. Germline CDR1 reads SGDLS; CDR2 reads YYNGEE. The CDR3 sequence is 15 residues long. V was cut by 0 bases and J by 3 bases, with 10 bases left in between. CDR3 residues: CASSVASEGGNTIYF. The CDR3 coding sequence is TGTGCCAGCAGCGTAGCTTCGGAGGGTGGAAACACCATATATTTT.

The chain employs TRBV7-9 and TRBJ2-3; D call uncertain. This CDR3 contains 12 residues. From germline, CDR1 is SEHNR and CDR2 FQNEAQ (reference sequence). Trimming pared 4 bases from V and 2 bases from J, leaving 4 bases between. The CDR3: CASSWNTDTQYF. The DNA for the CDR3 is TGTGCCAGCAGCTGGAACACAGATACGCAGTATTTT.

V usage is TRBV5-1 and J usage is TRBJ2-5, with 10 nucleotides matching TRBD2. After removal of 0 bases from V and 4 bases from J, the junction contained 12 bases not matched to a gene. Germline CDR1 reads SGHRS; CDR2 reads YFSETQ. The CDR3 extends over 18 amino acids. CDR3 in amino acids: CASSLAPWTSGGAETQYF. CDR3 sequence (DNA): TGCGCCAGCAGCTTGGCCCCATGGACTAGCGGAGGGGCAGAGACCCAGTACTTC. Looking up the rest from reference TRBV5-1 and TRBJ2-5 gives the full variable domain: KAGVTQTPRYLIKTRGQQVTLSCSPISGHRSVSWYQQTPGQGLQFLFEYFSETQRNKGNFPGRFSGRQFSNSRSEMNVSTLELGDSALYLCASSLAPWTSGGAETQYFGPGTRLLVL.

A few counts support this clone. The rearrangement joins TRBV7-2 to TRBJ1-1; D unresolved. This CDR3 spans 12 amino acids. CDR1 is SGHTA, CDR2 FQGNSA, per germline. V was cut by 1 base and J by 11 bases, with 11 bases left in between. The CDR3 sequence: CASSLVVMVAFF. CDR3 coding DNA: TGTGCCAGCAGCTTAGTCGTCATGGTGGCTTTCTTT.

The chain has TRBV11-2 and TRBJ1-1; D ambiguous. The CDR3 runs to 14 residues. Germline V lookup: CDR1 SGHAT, CDR2 FQNNGV. V was trimmed by 5 bases and J by 7 bases, leaving 17 bases between them. Here the CDR3 DNA reads TGTGCCAGCAGCCCCAGACAAGGCGTCGGTGAAGCTTTCTTT. This encodes CASSPRQGVGEAFF.

The chain links TRBV11-3 to TRBJ1-2; D remains ambiguous. The CDR3 runs to 13 residues. Germline V gives CDR1 SGHNT, CDR2 YENEEA. The ends were cut back, 5 bases at V and 8 bases at J, with 15 bases in the middle. CDR3 residues: CASSPGLRYGYTF. CDR3 sequence (DNA): TGTGCCAGCAGCCCCGGGCTTCGTTACGGCTACACCTTC.

The gene calls are TRBV4-1 and TRBJ2-7, with a tentative D call TRBD2 (5 bases). Germline lookup yields CDR1 MGHRA and CDR2 YSYEKL. The CDR3 loop spans 14 amino acids. V lost 1 base and J 3 bases, leaving 10 bases between the germline ends. The CDR3 DNA is TGCGCCAGCAGCCAAGGTTTCGGGGTCTACGAGCAGTACTTC. It specifies CASSQGFGVYEQYF.

This sequence joins TRBV5-5 and TRBJ2-5, with D possibly being TRBD2 (5 bases). Between the trimmed V and J ends, which lost 5 bases and 5 bases, there was a span of 10 bases. This CDR3 region has 12 residues. Looked up from germline, CDR1 is SGHKS and CDR2 is YYEKEE (reference sequence). The chain's CDR3 is CASRGSGETQYF. For the CDR3, the DNA is TGTGCCAGCAGGGGGAGTGGTGAGACCCAGTACTTC.

The J gene is TRBJ2-5, the V gene TRBV11-2; D might be TRBD1 or TRBD2, each matching 5 bases. The ends were cut back, 5 bases at V and 1 base at J, with 14 bases in the middle. Germline V gives CDR1 SGHAT, CDR2 FQNNGV. The CDR3 consists of 15 residues. This chain's CDR3 is CASSPQGTPQETQYF. The CDR3, as DNA: TGTGCCAGCAGCCCTCAAGGGACCCCCCAAGAGACCCAGTACTTC.

V is TRBV28 and J is TRBJ1-6; TRBD1 agrees at 7 bases. The germline CDR1 and CDR2 sequences are MDHEN and SYDVKM. The length of the CDR3 is 16 residues. Trimming removed 6 bases from V and 7 bases from J; junction bases left unmatched: 12. The CDR3 region has the DNA TGTGCCAGCAGCCCCTCACTACAGGGGAAAAATTCACCCCTCCACTTT. It is translated as CASSPSLQGKNSPLHF. The whole variable domain, filled in from reference TRBV28 and TRBJ1-6, reads DVKVTQSSRYLVKRTGEKVFLECVQDMDHENMFWYRQDPGLGLRLIYFSYDVKMKEKGDIPEGYSVSREKKERFSLILESASTNQTSMYLCASSPSLQGKNSPLHFGNGTRLTVT.

V is TRBV7-2 and J is TRBJ2-2; D possibly corresponds to TRBD2 (5 bases). Germline assignment: CDR1 SGHTA and CDR2 FQGNSA. The CDR3 loop spans 14 amino acids. Trimming removed 2 bases from V and 8 bases from J, with 12 bases in between. CDR3 nucleotides: TGTGCCAGCAGCTTAATGCTCGGGAAAGGGGAGCTGTTTTTT. Translated: CASSLMLGKGELFF.

The genes are TRBV5-1 and TRBJ2-5; D gene unclear. Germline CDR1 is SGHRS and CDR2 is YFSETQ. There are 13 residues in the CDR3. Trimming removed 0 bases from V and 2 bases from J, with 5 bases in between. The CDR3 here is CASSLEVQETQYF. The CDR3 DNA reads TGCGCCAGCAGCTTGGAAGTGCAAGAGACCCAGTACTTC. Variable domain in full (rest from reference TRBV5-1 and TRBJ2-5): KAGVTQTPRYLIKTRGQQVTLSCSPISGHRSVSWYQQTPGQGLQFLFEYFSETQRNKGNFPGRFSGRQFSNSRSEMNVSTLELGDSALYLCASSLEVQETQYFGPGTRLLVL.

The chain has TRBV9 and TRBJ2-1, with TRBD2 matching over 9 bases. The CDR3 runs 16 residues. Germline-derived CDR1 and CDR2 are SGDLS and YYNGEE. The V segment lost 1 base and the J segment 1 base; nucleotides outside the gene matches: 3. As DNA, the CDR3 is TGTGCCAGCAGCGTACTAAGCGGGGGGTCCTACAATGAGCAGTTCTTC. Protein product: CASSVLSGGSYNEQFF.

The gene calls are TRBV7-9 and TRBJ2-7, with 7 positions matching TRBD2. The length of the CDR3 is 14 residues. Germline V lookup: CDR1 SEHNR, CDR2 FQNEAQ (reference sequence). The J segment lost 2 bases and the V segment lost 0 bases, leaving 1 base of the junction unmatched. CDR3 nucleotide sequence: TGTGCCAGCAGCTTAGCGGGAGGGACCTACGAGCAGTACTTC. It translates to CASSLAGGTYEQYF.

This clone has a handful of counts. The chain recombines TRBV9 with TRBJ2-7; 7 nucleotides line up with TRBD2. J was trimmed by 6 bases and V by 4 bases; bases with no gene match: 13. Germline lookup yields CDR1 SGDLS and CDR2 YYNGEE. This CDR3 has 15 residues. CDR3 sequence (DNA): TGTGCCAGCAGCCCATGGACTAGTCCCTCCCTCGAGCAGTACTTC. Translated: CASSPWTSPSLEQYF. Together with reference TRBV9 and TRBJ2-7, the CDR3 gives the full variable domain: DSGVTQTPKHLITATGQRVTLRCSPRSGDLSVYWYQQSLDQGLQFLIQYYNGEERAKGNILERFSAQQFPDLHSELNLSSLELGDSALYFCASSPWTSPSLEQYFGPGTRLTVT.